These T cell receptor beta chains were read from a single sample in a study of CD8+ T cells in alopecia areata. Sequenced by immunoSEQ multiplex PCR; TCRdb stores in-frame clones only, minus some. Here the sample spans fewer than 250,000 clones, roughly two fifths being singletons. Sample: CD4+ T cells sorted from blood, taken between weeks 30 and 35, from a patient treated with tofacitinib. These TCRs come from a human donor with alopecia areata. Each CDR3 is given with its conserved first and last residue. D genes are given only for firm matches. Where a row states a size, it is once, few, many or the class of an expanded clone; other rows omit it.

clone_size j_call d_call v_call cdr3_nt cdr3_aa
few TRBJ1-1 TRBD1 TRBV9 TGTGCCAGCAGCCCTGAAGAACAGGGGTGGAACACTGAAGCTTTCTTT CASSPEEQGWNTEAFF
- TRBJ2-7 TRBD2 TRBV29-1 TGCAGCGCTAAATTCACTAGCGGGAGGGCTGGCTACGAGCAGTACTTC CSAKFTSGRAGYEQYF
few TRBJ2-5 - TRBV12-5 TGTGCTAGTGTCTCGGGCAATTGGGAGACCCAGTACTTC CASVSGNWETQYF
once TRBJ2-6 - TRBV29-1 TGCAGCGTTGGGGGCAGAGCTGGGGCCAACGTCCTGACTTTC CSVGGRAGANVLTF
few TRBJ1-5 - TRBV7-2 TGTGCCAGCGCTATCGACAGTAATCAGCCCCAGCATTTT CASAIDSNQPQHF
few TRBJ2-4 TRBD2 TRBV4-1 TGCGCCAGCAGCCATATCGGGAGGGGACCCAAAAACATTCAGTACTTC CASSHIGRGPKNIQYF
- TRBJ1-5 - TRBV6-1 TGTGCCAGCAGCTCAGGGAGGAGCAATCAGCCCCAGCATTTT CASSSGRSNQPQHF
- TRBJ2-7 - TRBV9 TGTGCCAGCAGCGTAGGCGGGGACTTTCCCTACGAGCAGTACTTC CASSVGGDFPYEQYF
- TRBJ2-1 - TRBV30 TGTGCCTGGAGTGTACAGGGAGGACTAACCAATGAGCAGTTCTTC CAWSVQGGLTNEQFF
few TRBJ2-4 TRBD1 TRBV11-2 TGTGCCAGCAGCGCCCGGACAGGGGGAGGCATTCAGTACTTC CASSARTGGGIQYF
few TRBJ2-1 TRBD2 TRBV6-5 TGTGCCAGCAAGGTCGGCGGGAGGAATGAGCAGTTCTTC CASKVGGRNEQFF
- TRBJ2-3 TRBD2 TRBV5-6 TGTGCCAGCTCTATGGGGGGACTAGCGGGTGAAGATACGCAGTATTTT CASSMGGLAGEDTQYF
- TRBJ2-3 - TRBV2 TGTGCCAGCAGTGAAAATGCGGGGAGTACGCAGTATTTT CASSENAGSTQYF
few TRBJ1-2 - TRBV5-1 TGCGCCAGCAGCTTGGAGGCTGATGTTGGCTACACCTTC CASSLEADVGYTF
- TRBJ1-4 - TRBV6-1 TGTGCCGGAAGGACGGCAACTAATGAAAAACTGTTTTTT CAGRTATNEKLFF
- TRBJ1-2 - TRBV18 TGTGCCAGCTCACCAGGGGGCGCGTACTATGGCTACACCTTC CASSPGGAYYGYTF
- TRBJ1-2 TRBD1 TRBV6-5 TGTGCCAGCAGTTACTCGATAAGGGGGCTGAACTATGGCTACACCTTC CASSYSIRGLNYGYTF
few TRBJ2-1 TRBD1 TRBV10-3 TGTGCCATCAGGACCCCCCGGACAGGGGACAATGAGCAGTTCTTC CAIRTPRTGDNEQFF
- TRBJ2-4 - TRBV7-9 TGTGCCAGCAGCTTCGTATCGGACAGCCTCGGGAGGGCCAAAAACATTCAGTACTTC CASSFVSDSLGRAKNIQYF
- TRBJ2-1 TRBD2 TRBV4-1 TGCGCCAGCAGCCTGGGGAGGGGAATCATATACAATGAGCAGTTCTTC CASSLGRGIIYNEQFF
- TRBJ2-2 - TRBV5-8 TGTGCCAGCAGCCTATCCAGAGACGGGGAGCTGTTTTTT CASSLSRDGELFF
few TRBJ2-1 - TRBV14 TGTGCCAGCAGCCAGGCAGCTTACAATGAGCAGTTCTTC CASSQAAYNEQFF
- TRBJ2-7 - TRBV5-1 TGCGCCAGCAGCCCCTCCGGTGGGGGCCGGACCGGGACGCGTTGGGAGCAGTACTTC CASSPSGGGRTGTRWEQYF
few TRBJ2-1 TRBD2 TRBV6-6 TGTGCCAGCAGTTCCGGGACTAGCGCGGGAAATGAGCAGTTCTTC CASSSGTSAGNEQFF
once TRBJ1-5 - TRBV30 TGTGCCTGGAGTAATGGGGCAGTCCGCAATCAGCCCCAGCATTTT CAWSNGAVRNQPQHF
few TRBJ2-7 - TRBV6-5 TGTGCCAGCATTAACTTCGACACCTACGAGCAGTACTTC CASINFDTYEQYF
- TRBJ2-7 - TRBV15 TGTGCCACCAGCAGGGAAATAACAAGGGCCTACGAGCAGTACTTC CATSREITRAYEQYF
- TRBJ2-5 - TRBV2 TGTGCCAGCAAGGGGGGGACCGAGAAAGAGACCCAGTACTTC CASKGGTEKETQYF
- TRBJ1-5 - TRBV6-6 TGTGCCAGCAGTTATGGGGAGGATCAGCCCCAGCATTTT CASSYGEDQPQHF